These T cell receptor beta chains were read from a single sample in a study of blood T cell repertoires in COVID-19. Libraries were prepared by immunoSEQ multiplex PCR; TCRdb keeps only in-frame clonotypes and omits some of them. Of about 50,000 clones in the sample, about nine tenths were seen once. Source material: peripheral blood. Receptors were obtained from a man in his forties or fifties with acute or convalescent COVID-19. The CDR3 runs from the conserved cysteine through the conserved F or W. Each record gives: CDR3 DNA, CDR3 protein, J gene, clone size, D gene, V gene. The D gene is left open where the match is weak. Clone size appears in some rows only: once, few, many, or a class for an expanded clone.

DNA: TGTGCTAGTGGTCGGGGGGGCAAACAAGAGACCCAGTACTTC
CDR3: CASGRGGKQETQYF
J: TRBJ2-5
size: .
D: TRBD2
V: TRBV12-5

DNA: TGTGCCAGCAGTTACTCGGGGAGGGGCTACGAGCAGTACTTC
CDR3: CASSYSGRGYEQYF
J: TRBJ2-7
size: .
D: TRBD2
V: TRBV6-5

DNA: TGTGCCAGCAAACCGGGAGGGAACAGGGGGCTTGGCAATGAGCAGTTCTTC
CDR3: CASKPGGNRGLGNEQFF
J: TRBJ2-1
size: .
D: .
V: TRBV27

DNA: TGTGCCAGCAGTGGGACCCCGACAGGGACTCAGCCCCAGCATTTT
CDR3: CASSGTPTGTQPQHF
J: TRBJ1-5
size: .
D: TRBD1
V: TRBV2

DNA: TGTGCCAGTAGCCAACTGACAGGGGGCGCGGGAGATACGCAGTATTTT
CDR3: CASSQLTGGAGDTQYF
J: TRBJ2-3
size: .
D: TRBD1
V: TRBV19

DNA: TGTGCCACCAGTGACAACTCGGGACAGGGGGCGTACGAGCAGTACTTC
CDR3: CATSDNSGQGAYEQYF
J: TRBJ2-7
size: .
D: TRBD1
V: TRBV24-1

DNA: TGTGCCAGCAGCCCGCCGGTAGCGGGAGGTTTTACGCAGTATTTT
CDR3: CASSPPVAGGFTQYF
J: TRBJ2-3
size: once
D: TRBD2
V: TRBV5-4

DNA: TGTGCCAGTAACAGGGAGGGAGCTACCACAGATACGCAGTATTTT
CDR3: CASNREGATTDTQYF
J: TRBJ2-3
size: once
D: .
V: TRBV9

DNA: TGTGCCAGCAGCTTAGGACAGGCTAACTATGGCTACACCTTC
CDR3: CASSLGQANYGYTF
J: TRBJ1-2
size: .
D: .
V: TRBV7-9

DNA: TGTGCCAGCAGCTCCCGACTAGCGGGCGGCACAGATACGCAGTATTTT
CDR3: CASSSRLAGGTDTQYF
J: TRBJ2-3
size: few
D: TRBD2
V: TRBV7-2

DNA: TGTGCCAGCAGGGTTAGCGAGAACACCGGGGAGCTGTTTTTT
CDR3: CASRVSENTGELFF
J: TRBJ2-2
size: .
D: .
V: TRBV5-4

DNA: TGTGCCAGCAGCTTGGGGCAGGGGGCCGGGGATACGCAGTATTTT
CDR3: CASSLGQGAGDTQYF
J: TRBJ2-3
size: .
D: TRBD1
V: TRBV5-4

DNA: TGTGCCACCAGCAGATCAGGGGCTCATCAGCCCCAGCATTTT
CDR3: CATSRSGAHQPQHF
J: TRBJ1-5
size: .
D: .
V: TRBV15

DNA: TGTGCCACCAGCAGAGATCAGGCGGGCGGCTACGAGCAGTACTTC
CDR3: CATSRDQAGGYEQYF
J: TRBJ2-7
size: .
D: .
V: TRBV15

DNA: TGTGCCAGCAGCAAAAGGCCCGAAGACTGCGGCGGGGAGCTGTTTTTT
CDR3: CASSKRPEDCGGELFF
J: TRBJ2-2
size: .
D: .
V: TRBV21-1

DNA: TGTGCCACCAGTGATTCGCCTAGCGGGAGAGTTAATGAGCAGTTCTTC
CDR3: CATSDSPSGRVNEQFF
J: TRBJ2-1
size: .
D: TRBD2
V: TRBV24-1

DNA: TGTGCCTGGAACGTAATCCGAGGGAACGAGCAGTACTTC
CDR3: CAWNVIRGNEQYF
J: TRBJ2-7
size: .
D: .
V: TRBV30

DNA: TGTGCCAGCAGCTTGACACGACAGGCCTACGAGCAGTACTTC
CDR3: CASSLTRQAYEQYF
J: TRBJ2-7
size: .
D: .
V: TRBV5-4

DNA: TGTGCCAGCAGACCCGGACAGGGGGACTACTATGGCTACACCTTC
CDR3: CASRPGQGDYYGYTF
J: TRBJ1-2
size: .
D: TRBD1
V: TRBV6-5

DNA: TGTGCCAGCAGTGAACCGGGACAGGGGTCAGATACGCAGTATTTT
CDR3: CASSEPGQGSDTQYF
J: TRBJ2-3
size: .
D: TRBD1
V: TRBV6-1

DNA: TGCGCCAGCAGCCAAGATACCAGCGGAGCCCAAAACAATGAGCAGTTCTTC
CDR3: CASSQDTSGAQNNEQFF
J: TRBJ2-1
size: .
D: .
V: TRBV4-1

DNA: TGTGCCAGCAGCTCCAGACAGGGGCAAACGCACACCGGGGAGCTGTTTTTT
CDR3: CASSSRQGQTHTGELFF
J: TRBJ2-2
size: .
D: TRBD1
V: TRBV7-9

DNA: TGTGCCAGCAGCTTGGCTCCGACAGGTAACTACGAGCAGTACTTC
CDR3: CASSLAPTGNYEQYF
J: TRBJ2-7
size: .
D: .
V: TRBV5-6

DNA: TGTGCCAGCAGCTTAGACAGGGGGCTAGGAGAGCAGTACTTC
CDR3: CASSLDRGLGEQYF
J: TRBJ2-7
size: .
D: TRBD1
V: TRBV11-2

DNA: TGTGCCACCAGTGATACAGATGTTAAGGGCTACACCTTC
CDR3: CATSDTDVKGYTF
J: TRBJ1-2
size: .
D: .
V: TRBV24-1

DNA: TGTGCCAGCAGCTCGGAGGGCGCAACTAATGAAAAACTGTTTTTT
CDR3: CASSSEGATNEKLFF
J: TRBJ1-4
size: few
D: .
V: TRBV28

DNA: TGTGCCAGCAGCTCGATCGGGACTCCGGGCACAGATACGCAGTATTTT
CDR3: CASSSIGTPGTDTQYF
J: TRBJ2-3
size: once
D: .
V: TRBV5-6

DNA: TGTGCCAGCAGCCCGCCGGGACTAGCGAACTACGAGCAGTACTTC
CDR3: CASSPPGLANYEQYF
J: TRBJ2-7
size: once
D: TRBD2
V: TRBV7-8

DNA: TGTGCCATCAGGGACAGGGTAGGCGACGAGCAGTACTTC
CDR3: CAIRDRVGDEQYF
J: TRBJ2-7
size: .
D: TRBD1
V: TRBV10-3

DNA: TGCGCCAGCAGCAGAGACAGGGGGAGTGGTACTGAAGCTTTCTTT
CDR3: CASSRDRGSGTEAFF
J: TRBJ1-1
size: once
D: TRBD1
V: TRBV5-1

DNA: TGCGCCAGCAGCCGGGGGACTAGCGGTCAAGAGACCCAGTACTTC
CDR3: CASSRGTSGQETQYF
J: TRBJ2-5
size: few
D: TRBD2
V: TRBV4-1

DNA: TGTGCCAGTAACCGACAGGGTAGGAGCTACGAGCAGTACTTC
CDR3: CASNRQGRSYEQYF
J: TRBJ2-7
size: few
D: TRBD1
V: TRBV19

DNA: TGTGCCACCAGTCCCCCCGCGGGGTTCTACAATGAGCAGTTCTTC
CDR3: CATSPPAGFYNEQFF
J: TRBJ2-1
size: .
D: .
V: TRBV24-1

DNA: TGTGCCAGCAGTTATGGGGCGAATGAGCAGTTCTTC
CDR3: CASSYGANEQFF
J: TRBJ2-1
size: .
D: .
V: TRBV27

DNA: TGTGCCAGCAGTTCGCTACAGTGGAGGAGGATTGTAAATGAAAAACTGTTTTTT
CDR3: CASSSLQWRRIVNEKLFF
J: TRBJ1-4
size: .
D: .
V: TRBV28

DNA: TGTGCCAGCGCACCTGAGCGGTTTACAGATACGCAGTATTTT
CDR3: CASAPERFTDTQYF
J: TRBJ2-3
size: .
D: .
V: TRBV2

DNA: TGTGCCAGCAGTGTCGGGAGCTCCTATAATTCACCCCTCCACTTT
CDR3: CASSVGSSYNSPLHF
J: TRBJ1-6
size: .
D: .
V: TRBV25-1

DNA: TGTGCCATCAGTGAGCAACAGGGAGGGCAGCCCCAGCATTTT
CDR3: CAISEQQGGQPQHF
J: TRBJ1-5
size: .
D: .
V: TRBV10-3

DNA: TGTGCCAGCAGTATCGGACGGAGCGGTGGCTACACCTTC
CDR3: CASSIGRSGGYTF
J: TRBJ1-2
size: .
D: .
V: TRBV27

DNA: TGTGCCAGCTCACCTAGGCGGGCTACAGATACGCAGTATTTT
CDR3: CASSPRRATDTQYF
J: TRBJ2-3
size: .
D: .
V: TRBV18

DNA: TGCGCCAGCAGCCAAGATCCCAGGGCACCCCTCCACTTT
CDR3: CASSQDPRAPLHF
J: TRBJ1-6
size: .
D: .
V: TRBV4-1

DNA: TGTGCCATCAGTGAGTCGCAGGGGGAGCAGTTCTTC
CDR3: CAISESQGEQFF
J: TRBJ2-1
size: .
D: .
V: TRBV10-3

DNA: TGTGCCATCAGTGAGAAAGGCGGGGGGGACAATGAGCAGTTCTTC
CDR3: CAISEKGGGDNEQFF
J: TRBJ2-1
size: .
D: TRBD2
V: TRBV10-3

DNA: TGCAGCGTTGGAGGCGGGACCGGGGGCTCCTACGAGCAGTACTTC
CDR3: CSVGGGTGGSYEQYF
J: TRBJ2-7
size: .
D: .
V: TRBV29-1